This section outlines one T cell receptor beta chain sequence together with its context. This record belongs to a study of T cells in Graves' hyperthyroidism and ophthalmopathy. Trimming pared 5 bases from V and 5 bases from J, leaving 15 bases between. The CDR3 covers 14 residues. The germline gives CDR1 SGHVS, CDR2 FQNEAQ. RNA transcripts were the template for amplifying TCR beta CDR3 regions. The HTBI primer set drove a first-round RT-PCR of the TCR CDR3. TCRdb reprocessed the multiplex PCR reads via MiXCR and lists one record per CDR3 protein. This sample has hundreds of thousands of distinct CDR3 sequences; 45% occur once, and the top ten carry about 7.7%.

The J gene is TRBJ1-1, the V gene TRBV7-8, with D possibly TRBD1 on 6 matching bases. This receptor was obtained from an adult man with Graves' disease, either hyperthyroidism or ophthalmopathy (not recorded which). The sequenced material came from peripheral blood or thyroid tissue (not recorded which). This CDR3 reads CASSSPGEGTEAFF. The CDR3 coding sequence is TGTGCCAGCAGCAGCCCAGGGGAGGGGACTGAAGCTTTCTTT.